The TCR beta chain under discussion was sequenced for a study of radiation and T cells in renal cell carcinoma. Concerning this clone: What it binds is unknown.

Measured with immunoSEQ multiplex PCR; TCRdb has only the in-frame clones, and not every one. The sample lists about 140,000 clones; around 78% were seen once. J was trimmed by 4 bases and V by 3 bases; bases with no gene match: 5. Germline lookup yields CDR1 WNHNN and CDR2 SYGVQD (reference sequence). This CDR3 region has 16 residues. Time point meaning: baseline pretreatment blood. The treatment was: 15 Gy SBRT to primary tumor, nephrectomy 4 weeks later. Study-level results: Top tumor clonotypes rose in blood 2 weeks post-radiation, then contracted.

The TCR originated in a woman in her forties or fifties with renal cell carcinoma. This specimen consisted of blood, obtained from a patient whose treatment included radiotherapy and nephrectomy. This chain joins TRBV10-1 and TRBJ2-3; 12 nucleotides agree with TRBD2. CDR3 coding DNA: TGCGCCAGCAGTGAAATGGCTAGCGGGGGGGCAGATACGCAGTATTTT. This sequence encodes CASSEMASGGADTQYF.